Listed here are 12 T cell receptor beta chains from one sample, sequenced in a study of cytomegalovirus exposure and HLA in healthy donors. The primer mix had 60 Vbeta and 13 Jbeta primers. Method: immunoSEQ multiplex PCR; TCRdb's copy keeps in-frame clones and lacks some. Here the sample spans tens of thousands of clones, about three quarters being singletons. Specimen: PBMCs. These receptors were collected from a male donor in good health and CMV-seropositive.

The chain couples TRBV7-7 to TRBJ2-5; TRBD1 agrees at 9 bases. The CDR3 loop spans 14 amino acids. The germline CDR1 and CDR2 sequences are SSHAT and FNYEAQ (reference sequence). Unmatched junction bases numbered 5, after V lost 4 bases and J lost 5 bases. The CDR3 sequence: CASSSGQGSETQYF. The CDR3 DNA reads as TGTGCCAGCAGCTCCGGACAGGGGAGTGAGACCCAGTACTTC.

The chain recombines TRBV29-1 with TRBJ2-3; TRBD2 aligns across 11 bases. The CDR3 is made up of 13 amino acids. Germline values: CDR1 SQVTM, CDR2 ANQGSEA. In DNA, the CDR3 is TGCACCATTAGCGGGGGGGCCTCGGATACGCAGTATTTT. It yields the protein CTISGGASDTQYF.

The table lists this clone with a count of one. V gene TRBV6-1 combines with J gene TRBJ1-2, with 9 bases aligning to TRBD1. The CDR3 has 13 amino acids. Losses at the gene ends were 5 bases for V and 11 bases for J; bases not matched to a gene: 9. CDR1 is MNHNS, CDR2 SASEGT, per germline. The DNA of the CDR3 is TGTGCCAGCAGTCCTACAGGGGGCGCTTGGTACACCTTC. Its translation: CASSPTGGAWYTF.

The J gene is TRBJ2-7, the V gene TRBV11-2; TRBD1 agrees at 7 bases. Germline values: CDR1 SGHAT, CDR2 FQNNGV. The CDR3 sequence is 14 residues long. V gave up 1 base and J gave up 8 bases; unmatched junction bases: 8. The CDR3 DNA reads TGTGCCAGCAGCTTAGCCCGACAGGGTTCACAGCAGTACTTC. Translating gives CASSLARQGSQQYF.

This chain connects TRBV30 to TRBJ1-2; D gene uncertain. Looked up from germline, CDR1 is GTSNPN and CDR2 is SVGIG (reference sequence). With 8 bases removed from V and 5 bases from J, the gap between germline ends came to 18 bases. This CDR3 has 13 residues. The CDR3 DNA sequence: TGTGCCGGGAACCACGGTGCCCTTTATGGCTACACCTTC. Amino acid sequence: CAGNHGALYGYTF.

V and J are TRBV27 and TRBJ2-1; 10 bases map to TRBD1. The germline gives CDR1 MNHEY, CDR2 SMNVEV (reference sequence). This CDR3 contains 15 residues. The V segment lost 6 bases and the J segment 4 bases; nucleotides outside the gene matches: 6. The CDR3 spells CASSHGQGGYNEQFF. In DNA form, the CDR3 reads TGTGCCAGCAGCCACGGACAGGGGGGTTACAATGAGCAGTTCTTC.

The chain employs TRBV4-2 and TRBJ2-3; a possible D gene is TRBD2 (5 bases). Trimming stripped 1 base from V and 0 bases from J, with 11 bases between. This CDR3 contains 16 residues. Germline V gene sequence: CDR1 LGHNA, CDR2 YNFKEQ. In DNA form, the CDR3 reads TGTGCCAGCAGCCAAGTGCCGGGGTCTAGCACAGATACGCAGTATTTT. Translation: CASSQVPGSSTDTQYF.

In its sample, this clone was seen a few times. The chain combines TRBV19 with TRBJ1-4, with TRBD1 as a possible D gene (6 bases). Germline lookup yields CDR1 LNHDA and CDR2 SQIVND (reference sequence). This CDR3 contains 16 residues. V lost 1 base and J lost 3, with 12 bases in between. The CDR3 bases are TGTGCCAGTAGTATAGGGCGACAGGCATCTAATGAAAAACTGTTTTTT. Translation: CASSIGRQASNEKLFF.

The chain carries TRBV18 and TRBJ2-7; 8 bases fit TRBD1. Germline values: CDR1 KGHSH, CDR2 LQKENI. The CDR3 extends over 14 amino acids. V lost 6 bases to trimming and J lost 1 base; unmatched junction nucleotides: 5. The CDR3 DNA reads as TGTGCCAGCTCGGCTACAGGGGGTTCCTACGAGCAGTACTTC. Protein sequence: CASSATGGSYEQYF.

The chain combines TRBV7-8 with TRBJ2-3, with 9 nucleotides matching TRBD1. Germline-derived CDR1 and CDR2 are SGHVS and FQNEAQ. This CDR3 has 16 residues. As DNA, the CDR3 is TGTGCGAAGACCGGCTACGACAGGGGGTCCACAGATACGCAGTATTTT. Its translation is CAKTGYDRGSTDTQYF.

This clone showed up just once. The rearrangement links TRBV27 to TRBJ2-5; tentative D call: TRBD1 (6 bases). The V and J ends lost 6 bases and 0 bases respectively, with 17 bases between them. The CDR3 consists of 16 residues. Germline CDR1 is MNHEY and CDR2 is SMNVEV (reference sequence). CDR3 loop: CASSRNPGTYQETQYF. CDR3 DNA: TGTGCCAGCAGCCGAAATCCCGGGACATACCAAGAGACCCAGTACTTC.

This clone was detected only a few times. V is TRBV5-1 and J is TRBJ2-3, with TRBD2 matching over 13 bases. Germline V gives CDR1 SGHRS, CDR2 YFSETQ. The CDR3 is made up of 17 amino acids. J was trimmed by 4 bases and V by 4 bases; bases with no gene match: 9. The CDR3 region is CASSKLLAGGPADTQYF. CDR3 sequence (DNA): TGCGCCAGCAGCAAACTACTAGCGGGAGGGCCGGCAGATACGCAGTATTTT. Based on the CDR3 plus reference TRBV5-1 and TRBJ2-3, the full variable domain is KAGVTQTPRYLIKTRGQQVTLSCSPISGHRSVSWYQQTPGQGLQFLFEYFSETQRNKGNFPGRFSGRQFSNSRSEMNVSTLELGDSALYLCASSKLLAGGPADTQYFGPGTRLTVL.